In its sample, the clone carrying this T cell receptor beta chain was seen once. A much larger clone differs by one base, so this may be a read error. These data are taken from a study of shared clonotypes between healthy human individuals. This CDR3 comprises 14 residues. The V gene lost 5 bases and the J gene lost 0 bases, with 11 bases spanning the gap. Per the germline V gene, CDR1 is SGHVS and CDR2 is FQNEAQ. Participating donors were healthy, HIV-negative adults free of recent acute infections or vaccinations. Unsorted samples used roughly 99 million PBMCs for genomic DNA. Sequencing was at deep level. The authors distributed each subset's genomic DNA evenly over several immunoSEQ plates. Libraries were prepared by immunoSEQ multiplex PCR; TCRdb keeps only in-frame clonotypes and omits some of them. The sample has fewer than 700,000 clones; about 80% are singletons.

The sequenced sample was PBMCs. The chain recombines TRBV7-8 with TRBJ2-7; D remains ambiguous. The source of this sequence is a woman aged 40 to 55 in good health. Some clones in this sample may be carry-over from other donors' samples. CDR3 bases: TGTGCCAGCAGCCCCTCACACGCCTCCTACGAGCAGTACTTC. This encodes CASSPSHASYEQYF.